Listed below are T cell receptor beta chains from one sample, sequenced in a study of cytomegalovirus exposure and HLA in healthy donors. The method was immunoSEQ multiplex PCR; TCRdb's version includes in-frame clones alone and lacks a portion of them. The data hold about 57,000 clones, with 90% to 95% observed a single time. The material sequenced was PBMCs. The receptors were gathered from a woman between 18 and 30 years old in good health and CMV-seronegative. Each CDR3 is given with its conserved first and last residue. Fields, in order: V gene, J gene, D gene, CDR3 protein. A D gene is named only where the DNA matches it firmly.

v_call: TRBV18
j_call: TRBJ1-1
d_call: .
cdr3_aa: CASSPSGQLNTEAFF

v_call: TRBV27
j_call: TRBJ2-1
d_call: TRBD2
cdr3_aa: CASSLLAGGGNEQFF

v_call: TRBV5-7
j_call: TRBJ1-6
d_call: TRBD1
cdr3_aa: CASSTGWVTLHF

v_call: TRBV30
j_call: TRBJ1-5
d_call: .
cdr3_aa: CAWSVNRVVRNQPQHF

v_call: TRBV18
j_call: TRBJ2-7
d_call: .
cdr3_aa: CASSPRKGQIYEQYF

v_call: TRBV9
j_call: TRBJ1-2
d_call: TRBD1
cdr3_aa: CASSATGGFGYTF

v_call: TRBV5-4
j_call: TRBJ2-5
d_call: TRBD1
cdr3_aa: CASSAYQWTGFETQYF

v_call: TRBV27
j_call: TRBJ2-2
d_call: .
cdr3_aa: CASSPNMPANTGELFF

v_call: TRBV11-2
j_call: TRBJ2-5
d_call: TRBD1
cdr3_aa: CASSRWTGYETQYF

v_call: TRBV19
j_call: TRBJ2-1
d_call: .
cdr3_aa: CASRSLSYNEQFF

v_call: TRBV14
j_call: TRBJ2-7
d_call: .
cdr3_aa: CASSQASFSYEQYF

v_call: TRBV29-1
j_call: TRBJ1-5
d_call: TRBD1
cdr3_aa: CSVVDQGDNQPQHF

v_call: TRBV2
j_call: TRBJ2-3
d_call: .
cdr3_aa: CASSEARGPPDTQYF

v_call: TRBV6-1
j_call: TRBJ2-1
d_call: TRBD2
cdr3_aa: CASGLSGGEYNEQFF

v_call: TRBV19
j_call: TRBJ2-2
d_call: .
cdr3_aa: CASRTSSGGELFF

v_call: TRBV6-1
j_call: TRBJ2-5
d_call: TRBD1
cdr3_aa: CASSEMGQGETQYF

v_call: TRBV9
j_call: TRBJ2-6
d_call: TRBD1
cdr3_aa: CASSVGGGAFLGANVLTF

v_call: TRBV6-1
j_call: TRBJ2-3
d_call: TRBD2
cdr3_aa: CASSVSAGSRTDTQYF

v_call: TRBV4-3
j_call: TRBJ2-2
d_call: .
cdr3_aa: CASSQGQENTGELFF

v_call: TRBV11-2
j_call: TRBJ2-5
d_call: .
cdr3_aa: CASSLVREGGTQYF

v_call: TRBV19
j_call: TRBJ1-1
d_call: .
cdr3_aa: CASSIGQLNTEAFF

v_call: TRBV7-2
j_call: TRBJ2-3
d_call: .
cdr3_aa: CASSWSDADTQYF

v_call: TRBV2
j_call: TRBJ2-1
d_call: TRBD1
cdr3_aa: CASSRGQPLGVYEQFF

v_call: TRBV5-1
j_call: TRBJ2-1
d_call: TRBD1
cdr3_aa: CASSPGPGTGYNEQFF

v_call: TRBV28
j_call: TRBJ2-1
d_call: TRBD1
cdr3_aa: CASSRPPFTGRRGNEQFF

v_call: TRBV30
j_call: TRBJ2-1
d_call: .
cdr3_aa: CAWSNGVRGEQFF

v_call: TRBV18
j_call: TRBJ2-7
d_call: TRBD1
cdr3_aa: CASSPQGGNEQYF

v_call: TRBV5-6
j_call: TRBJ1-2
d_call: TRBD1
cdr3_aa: CASSGDSYGYTF

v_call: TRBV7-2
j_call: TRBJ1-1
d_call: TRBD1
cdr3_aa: CASSTLRQGAEAFF